The clone carrying this T cell receptor beta chain appeared a single time. Its antigen is not known. The sample is drawn from a study of cytomegalovirus exposure and HLA in healthy donors. Findings and limits, study-wide: Immune exposure information comprised only CMV serostatus.

The PCR was carried out with 60 Vbeta primers and 13 Jbeta primers. Sequencing was performed with immunoSEQ multiplex PCR; in TCRdb, only in-frame clones are kept and a portion is missing. The sample shows 110,000 to 150,000 clones, approximately 68% of them seen only once. Germline V CDR1 and CDR2: GTSNPN, SVGIG (reference sequence). This CDR3 region has 20 residues. V lost 2 bases, J lost 1 base, and 18 bases stayed unmatched. The specimen sequenced was PBMCs. The TCR was taken from a man aged 35-49 years in good health and CMV-seronegative. The chain has TRBV30 and TRBJ2-2, with TRBD2 matching 8 bases. The CDR3 protein is CAWSPGLAGQGRVNTGELFF. CDR3 nucleotide sequence: TGTGCCTGGAGTCCGGGGCTAGCGGGCCAAGGGAGGGTGAACACCGGGGAGCTGTTTTTT.